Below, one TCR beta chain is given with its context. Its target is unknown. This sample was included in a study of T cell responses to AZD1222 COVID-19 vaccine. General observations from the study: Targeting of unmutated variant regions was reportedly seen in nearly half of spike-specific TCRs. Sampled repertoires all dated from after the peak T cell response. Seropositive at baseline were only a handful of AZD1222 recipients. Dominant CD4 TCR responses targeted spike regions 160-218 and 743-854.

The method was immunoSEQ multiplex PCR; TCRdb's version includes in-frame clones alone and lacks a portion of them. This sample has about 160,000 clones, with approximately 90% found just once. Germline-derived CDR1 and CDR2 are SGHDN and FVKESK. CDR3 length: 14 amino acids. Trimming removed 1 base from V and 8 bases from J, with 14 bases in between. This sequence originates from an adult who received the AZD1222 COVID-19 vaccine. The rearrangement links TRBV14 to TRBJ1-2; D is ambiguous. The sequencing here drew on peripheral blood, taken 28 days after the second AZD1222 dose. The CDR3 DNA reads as TGTGCCAGCAGCCAAGTTTCTACCGGAGAGGGCTACACCTTC. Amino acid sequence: CASSQVSTGEGYTF.